The following is a TCR beta chain sequence with its context. As yet, its antigen is unknown. This sample is part of a study of T cells in Graves' hyperthyroidism and ophthalmopathy. Background on the study: Peripheral blood was obtained at initial diagnosis, preceding any treatment. Study findings and constraints: By a 13 V-J model, ophthalmopathy was set apart from stable hyperthyroidism. The majority of expanded thyroid clonotypes above 0.001 also appeared in blood.

Germline V gives CDR1 MNHEY, CDR2 SMNVEV (reference sequence). This CDR3 contains 14 residues. Losses at the gene ends were 4 bases for V and 3 bases for J; bases not matched to a gene: 6. The investigators amplified TCR beta CDR3 regions from RNA transcripts. In the first-round RT-PCR of the TCR CDR3, the HTBI primer set was used. MiXCR, applied by TCRdb to the multiplex PCR reads, yields one record per CDR3 protein. The repertoire holds hundreds of thousands of distinct CDR3 sequences, with approximately 18% as singletons. This TCR derives from a woman aged 50 to 60 with Graves' hyperthyroidism that later progressed to Graves' ophthalmopathy. The chain employs TRBV27 and TRBJ2-7; 7 bases match TRBD2. The sequenced sample was blood. CDR3 loop: CASSSSGAFYEQYF. CDR3 in DNA: TGTGCCAGCAGTTCGAGCGGGGCTTTCTACGAGCAGTACTTC.